This T cell receptor (beta chain) was captured in a study of T cell changes during pregnancy in multiple sclerosis. V was clipped by 2 bases and J by 9 bases, with 12 bases between them. CDR3 length: 13 amino acids. Germline values: CDR1 SNHLY, CDR2 FYNNEI. Sequenced by immunoSEQ multiplex PCR; TCRdb stores in-frame clones only, minus some. Of approximately 46,000 clones in the sample, 90% to 95% were seen once. This chain joins TRBV2 and TRBJ2-3; D ambiguous. The sequence derives from a female donor with multiple sclerosis, enrolled in a pregnancy study. The material sequenced was CD4+ T cells from peripheral blood mononuclear cells, taken after pregnancy. The CDR3 here is CASSETQAHTQYF. CDR3 sequence (DNA): TGTGCCAGCAGTGAAACCCAGGCCCACACGCAGTATTTT. The whole variable domain, remainder taken from reference TRBV2 and TRBJ2-3, is EPEVTQTPSHQVTQMGQEVILRCVPISNHLYFYWYRQILGQKVEFLVSFYNNEISEKSEIFDDQFSVERPDGSNFTLKIRSTKLEDSAMYFCASSETQAHTQYFGPGTRLTVL.